This is a list of T cell receptor beta chains from one sample in a study of cytomegalovirus exposure and HLA in healthy donors. Clones were read by immunoSEQ multiplex PCR, and TCRdb kept only the in-frame ones, dropping some. The sample holds some 98,000 clones; approximately 70% are singletons and the top ten take about 2.5%. The source material was PBMCs. The source of these receptors is a man aged 50-59 years in good health and CMV-seronegative. Both conserved end residues are part of each CDR3. D genes are given only for firm matches. A row's size may be missing; if present it is once, few, many or a size class.

v_gene,j_gene,abundance,d_gene,CDR3aa,CDR3nt
TRBV10-2,TRBJ2-7,-,-,CASSDHLIAYEQYF,TGCGCCAGCAGTGATCACCTCATTGCCTACGAGCAGTACTTC
TRBV4-2,TRBJ1-1,-,-,CASSLLGDTEAFF,TGTGCCAGCAGCTTGTTAGGGGACACTGAAGCTTTCTTT
TRBV5-1,TRBJ1-1,-,TRBD1,CASSFGTGLAEAFF,TGCGCCAGCAGCTTTGGGACAGGGCTAGCTGAAGCTTTCTTT
TRBV5-1,TRBJ1-6,-,-,CASSLRGNFEVASPLHF,TGCGCCAGCAGCTTGAGGGGTAACTTCGAGGTGGCATCACCCCTCCACTTT
TRBV2,TRBJ1-4,-,-,CASSSQGWGEKLFF,TGTGCCAGCAGTTCACAGGGATGGGGTGAAAAACTGTTTTTT
TRBV6-1,TRBJ2-2,-,-,CASSLEEPGELFF,TGTGCCTCCTCACTAGAGGAGCCCGGGGAGCTGTTTTTT
TRBV7-2,TRBJ1-5,-,-,CASSLGALEGSVRPQHF,TGTGCCAGCAGCTTAGGGGCCCTAGAGGGTTCTGTCAGGCCCCAGCATTTT
TRBV6-5,TRBJ1-5,-,TRBD1,CASSYRGSNQPQHF,TGTGCCAGCAGCTACAGGGGTAGCAATCAGCCCCAGCATTTT
TRBV10-1,TRBJ2-4,-,TRBD2,CASSEFQGGRQYF,TGCGCCAGCAGTGAGTTCCAGGGAGGGAGACAGTACTTC
TRBV5-4,TRBJ1-6,-,-,CASSFGGTYNSPLHF,TGTGCCAGCAGCTTCGGGGGGACCTATAATTCACCCCTCCACTTT
TRBV2,TRBJ1-6,-,TRBD1,CASSSDRSENSPLHF,TGTGCCAGCAGTTCGGACAGGTCCGAGAATTCACCCCTCCACTTT
TRBV4-2,TRBJ2-5,-,-,CASSQEVSGLTYGQYF,TGTGCCAGCAGCCAAGAGGTTTCAGGGTTGACCTACGGGCAGTACTTC
TRBV7-2,TRBJ1-1,-,-,CASSLQGYTEAFF,TGTGCCAGCAGCTTACAGGGGTACACTGAAGCTTTCTTT
TRBV28,TRBJ2-7,-,TRBD2,CASSFLVLSGGVYEQYF,TGTGCCAGCAGTTTCCTCGTGTTAAGCGGGGGTGTCTACGAGCAGTACTTC
TRBV30,TRBJ2-3,-,TRBD2,CAWSSGAGAPDTQYF,TGTGCCTGGAGTAGTGGGGCGGGAGCCCCAGATACGCAGTATTTT
TRBV5-1,TRBJ2-1,-,TRBD2,CASSWGLAGAPRSSNEQFF,TGCGCCAGCAGCTGGGGACTAGCGGGGGCCCCGAGGAGTAGCAATGAGCAGTTCTTC
TRBV15,TRBJ1-2,once,TRBD1,CATRNTGGSSYGYTF,TGTGCCACCAGGAATACAGGGGGCTCGAGCTATGGCTACACCTTC
TRBV27,TRBJ1-3,-,-,CASGTRGNTIYF,TGTGCCAGCGGAACGAGGGGAAACACCATATATTTT
TRBV4-1,TRBJ2-1,once,-,CASSHLSDSFSYNEQFF,TGCGCCAGCAGCCACCTGAGCGACAGTTTCTCCTACAATGAGCAGTTCTTC
TRBV5-5,TRBJ2-7,-,TRBD1,CASSWGQVTYEQYF,TGTGCCAGCAGCTGGGGACAGGTTACCTACGAGCAGTACTTC
TRBV6-5,TRBJ2-3,-,-,CASSYAGDTQYF,TGTGCCAGCAGTTACGCGGGAGATACGCAGTATTTT
TRBV19,TRBJ2-3,few,-,CASRSQRHTDTQYF,TGTGCCAGTAGGTCCCAGCGCCACACAGATACGCAGTATTTT
TRBV5-4,TRBJ2-7,-,TRBD1,CASSLASTGSFEQYF,TGTGCCAGCAGCTTGGCGTCGACAGGGTCTTTCGAGCAGTACTTC
TRBV5-8,TRBJ1-1,-,-,CASSEDRANDFEAFF,TGTGCCAGCAGCGAAGACAGAGCAAACGACTTTGAAGCTTTCTTT
TRBV7-9,TRBJ2-1,-,-,CASSQVIGSNEQFF,TGTGCCAGCAGCCAGGTCATCGGGAGTAATGAGCAGTTCTTC
TRBV15,TRBJ1-2,once,TRBD1,CATSETGGNYGYTF,TGTGCCACCAGCGAGACAGGGGGCAACTATGGCTACACCTTC
TRBV7-9,TRBJ2-7,-,-,CSSSLVVYEQYF,TGTTCCAGCAGCTTAGTTGTATACGAGCAGTACTTC
TRBV6-5,TRBJ1-5,-,-,CASSYLSGKGAQHF,TGTGCCAGCAGTTACTTGTCAGGAAAGGGGGCCCAGCATTTT
TRBV9,TRBJ1-1,-,-,CASSVRPGGTEAFF,TGTGCCAGCAGCGTCCGTCCGGGGGGGACTGAAGCTTTCTTT
TRBV5-6,TRBJ1-5,-,TRBD1,CASSRDRGQQPQHF,TGTGCCAGCAGCCGGGACAGGGGACAGCAGCCCCAGCACTTT
TRBV10-3,TRBJ1-1,-,-,CAIKGETEAFF,TGTGCCATCAAGGGAGAAACTGAAGCTTTCTTT
TRBV28,TRBJ1-1,-,TRBD1,CASSLNRAGGTEAFF,TGTGCCAGCAGTTTAAATCGGGCAGGGGGCACTGAAGCTTTCTTT
TRBV2,TRBJ1-4,-,TRBD1,CASSDLGQGFEKLFF,TGTGCCAGCAGTGATCTGGGACAGGGGTTTGAAAAACTGTTTTTT
TRBV6-5,TRBJ1-6,few,-,CASSLHGSSPLHF,TGTGCCAGCAGTCTTCACGGGAGCTCACCCCTCCACTTT
TRBV19,TRBJ1-2,few,TRBD1,CASSIGGGLRYGYTF,TGTGCCAGTAGTATAGGAGGGGGCTTGAGGTATGGCTACACCTTC
TRBV6-6,TRBJ2-7,-,TRBD1,CASSYLTGYYEQYF,TGTGCCAGCAGTTATTTGACAGGGTATTACGAGCAGTACTTC
TRBV29-1,TRBJ1-5,-,TRBD1,CSVQGVQPQHF,TGCAGCGTACAGGGGGTTCAGCCCCAGCATTTT
TRBV7-9,TRBJ1-6,-,-,CASSLFGENSPLHF,TGTGCCAGCAGCTTATTCGGGGAAAATTCACCCCTCCACTTT
TRBV28,TRBJ1-2,-,TRBD1,CASRPGDRYYGYTF,TGTGCCAGCAGGCCCGGGGACAGGTACTATGGCTACACCTTC
TRBV29-1,TRBJ2-3,-,TRBD1,CSAPEGATTDTQYF,TGCAGCGCTCCCGAGGGGGCAACCACAGATACGCAGTATTTT
TRBV4-3,TRBJ2-7,-,TRBD1,CASSYATGGSSYEQYF,TGCGCCAGCAGCTATGCGACAGGGGGTAGCAGCTACGAGCAGTACTTC
TRBV15,TRBJ2-6,-,-,CATSREWGGAFPTSGANVLTF,TGTGCCACCAGCAGAGAGTGGGGGGGGGCGTTCCCGACCTCTGGGGCCAACGTCCTGACTTTC
TRBV28,TRBJ2-3,-,-,CASSFRADTQYF,TGTGCCAGCAGTTTCAGGGCAGATACGCAGTATTTT
TRBV9,TRBJ2-2,few,TRBD2,CASSVAVGAGGLQGELFF,TGTGCCAGCAGCGTAGCGGTAGGAGCGGGGGGACTTCAGGGGGAGCTGTTTTTT